This is a list of T cell receptor beta chains from one sample in a study of molecular identifiers for immune sequencing clone quantification. Via MiXCR, TCRdb re-called the PCR reads, giving one row per CDR3 protein. The sample records hundreds of thousands of distinct CDR3 sequences, just under 20% being singletons. Sequencing was done on a sample of naive CD8+ T cells from blood, with Jurkat cell RNA spiked in. The source of these receptors is a human donor in good health. Some libraries in this study had Jurkat cell RNA spiked in. The CDR3 runs from the conserved cysteine through the conserved F or W. The order of the fields is V gene, D gene, J gene, clone size, CDR3 DNA, CDR3 protein. D genes are given only for firm matches. Some rows have no size entry. The others give once, few or many, or a class for an expanded clone.

TRBV27	.	TRBJ2-1	few	TGTGCCAGCAGTTCCCCGGACAAGACTAAGGACAATGAGCAGTTCTTC	CASSSPDKTKDNEQFF
TRBV30	.	TRBJ2-1	many	TGTGCCTGGAGTGTACCCTACAATGAGCAGTTCTTC	CAWSVPYNEQFF
TRBV4-1	TRBD2	TRBJ2-5	many	TGCGCCAGCTCAGTGATAGCGGGCCCAGAGACCCAGTACTTC	CASSVIAGPETQYF
TRBV10-2	.	TRBJ2-3	once	TGCGCCAGCAGCCGGGGGGACAGGAGGCTTGGAGATACGCAGTATTTT	CASSRGDRRLGDTQYF
TRBV27	.	TRBJ2-7	.	TGTGCCAGCAGTTTATCGTGGGTAGAACAGTTGCCCTACGAGCAGTACTTC	CASSLSWVEQLPYEQYF
TRBV4-2	TRBD1	TRBJ2-7	many	TGTGCCAGCAGCCAAGATTGGCCAGGGGGATACGAGCAGTACTTC	CASSQDWPGGYEQYF
TRBV2	TRBD2	TRBJ2-2	.	TGTGCCAGCAGTGTGACTAGCGGGAGGGCAAACACCGGGGAGCTGTTTTTT	CASSVTSGRANTGELFF
TRBV14	TRBD2	TRBJ2-1	many	TGTGCCAGCAGCCAAGATTTTGCTAGCGGAGCCTACAATGAGCAGTTCTTC	CASSQDFASGAYNEQFF
TRBV6-5	TRBD1	TRBJ2-1	many	TGTGCCAGCAGTTACTACCAGGGGGCGGGGAATGAGCAGTTCTTC	CASSYYQGAGNEQFF
TRBV13	.	TRBJ2-4	many	TGTGCCAGCAGCTTAGGTGTCTTGGCCAAAAACATTCAGTACTTC	CASSLGVLAKNIQYF
TRBV12-3/TRBV12-4	.	TRBJ2-3	many	TGTGCCAGCAGTTTAGGGGGGGCGGGGGTGACAGATACGCAGTATTTT	CASSLGGAGVTDTQYF
TRBV7-9	TRBD1	TRBJ1-6	.	TGTGCCAGCAACACAGGGGACTATTCACCCCCCCACTTT	CASNTGDYSPPHF
TRBV6-5	.	TRBJ1-3	many	TGTGCCAGCAGTTCGCCTGGGGGAGGTGGAAACACCATATATTTT	CASSSPGGGGNTIYF
TRBV7-9	.	TRBJ1-4	many	TGTGCCAGCAGCCATAGGGGATCTAATGAAAAACTGTTTTTT	CASSHRGSNEKLFF
TRBV5-4	.	TRBJ2-7	few	TGTGCCAGCAGCTTGTTCAGGGACGAGCAGTACTTC	CASSLFRDEQYF
TRBV12-3/TRBV12-4	TRBD1	TRBJ2-1	many	TGTGCCAGCAGACCTAGACAGGGGGCGTTCGATGAGCAGTTCTTC	CASRPRQGAFDEQFF
TRBV2	.	TRBJ1-1	.	TGTGCCAGCAGTGAACCCTACGACAGCTCGAACACTGAAGCTTTCTTT	CASSEPYDSSNTEAFF
TRBV5-6	.	TRBJ2-6	many	TGTGCCAGCACCCAGGACAGCATAGTTCCCTCTGGGGCCAACGTCCTGACTTTC	CASTQDSIVPSGANVLTF
TRBV10-2	.	TRBJ1-1	many	TGCGCCAGCTGTCCGATTATGAACACTGAAGCTTTCTTT	CASCPIMNTEAFF
TRBV19	TRBD2	TRBJ2-1	many	TGTGCCAGTAGTATAGCTTTGGGACTAGCGGGGTACAATGAGCAGTTCTTC	CASSIALGLAGYNEQFF
TRBV30	TRBD1	TRBJ1-1	.	TGTGCCTGGAGGGGGGACAGGGGGCTTTCGTACACTGAAGCTTTCTTT	CAWRGDRGLSYTEAFF
TRBV7-9	.	TRBJ2-1	many	TGTGCCAGCAGCTTTTTCTCCTACAATGAGCAGTTCTTC	CASSFFSYNEQFF
TRBV28	.	TRBJ2-7	many	TGTGCCAGCAGTTTATGGGCAGGGAGCTCCTACGAGCAGTACTTC	CASSLWAGSSYEQYF
TRBV27	TRBD1	TRBJ2-7	.	TGTGCCAGCAGGGGACAGGGTTACTCCTACGAGCAGTACTTC	CASRGQGYSYEQYF
TRBV29-1	.	TRBJ2-3	many	TGCAGCGTTGCATGGGCAGGAAGCACAGATACGCAGTATTTT	CSVAWAGSTDTQYF
TRBV20-1	.	TRBJ2-7	.	TGCAGTGCTCCGCCACTCGGGGGACCCTACGAGCAGTACTTC	CSAPPLGGPYEQYF
TRBV20-1	.	TRBJ2-2	many	TGCAGTGCTAGAGGACTAGATGGGGAGCTGTTTTTT	CSARGLDGELFF
TRBV10-3	.	TRBJ1-5	many	TGTGCCATCTATAATGGGGGACTGGAGCCCCAGCATTTT	CAIYNGGLEPQHF
TRBV7-9	.	TRBJ2-2	.	TGTGCCAGCAGCCGATTCCTGTCCGGGGAGCTGTTTTTT	CASSRFLSGELFF
TRBV12-5	TRBD1	TRBJ2-7	many	TGTGCTAGTGGCGCCGGGGACAGCTACGAGCAGTACTTC	CASGAGDSYEQYF
TRBV30	.	TRBJ1-1	.	TGTGCCTGGAGTGTACTAACTGAAGCTTTCTTT	CAWSVLTEAFF
TRBV19	.	TRBJ1-5	.	TGTGCCAGTACCGTGAACAATCAGCCCCAGCATTTT	CASTVNNQPQHF
TRBV10-1	.	TRBJ2-4	many	TGCGCCAGCAGTGAGGAGAAAATAGCCAAAAACATTCAGTACTTC	CASSEEKIAKNIQYF
TRBV10-3	TRBD1	TRBJ2-1	few	TGTGCCATCAGTGGGGAAGAAGGACAGGAGAGCTCCTACAATGAGCAGTTCTTC	CAISGEEGQESSYNEQFF
TRBV2	TRBD1	TRBJ1-5	many	TGTGCCAGCAGTGTCCCCCGGGACAGGGGTTGGCAGCCCCAGCATTTT	CASSVPRDRGWQPQHF
TRBV7-6	.	TRBJ1-4	few	TGTGCCAGCAGCAAAGGGGGGGGCCCCAGAACTAATGAAAAACTGTTTTTT	CASSKGGGPRTNEKLFF
TRBV15	TRBD1	TRBJ2-7	.	TGTGCCACCAGCAGAGCTTACGACAGGGTGTTCGGGCAGTACTTC	CATSRAYDRVFGQYF
TRBV29-1	.	TRBJ2-1	few	TGCAGCGTTGAGAGGCGAATGCGGAACAATGAGCAGTTCTTC	CSVERRMRNNEQFF
TRBV27	.	TRBJ2-3	.	TGTGCCAGCAGTACACAACAGGGTTCAGATACGCAGTATTTT	CASSTQQGSDTQYF
TRBV12-3/TRBV12-4	.	TRBJ1-5	many	TGTGCCAGCAGCTCCCACGACGGTCCCAATCAGCCCCAGCATTTT	CASSSHDGPNQPQHF
TRBV7-9	TRBD1	TRBJ2-1	many	TGTGCCAGCAGCTCGACAGGGGTCACCCTAAGGAATGAGCAGTTCTTC	CASSSTGVTLRNEQFF
TRBV6-2/TRBV6-3	TRBD2	TRBJ2-3	many	TGTGCCAGCAGTTACTCGAAGCTGCCGCGGGGGACAGATACGCAGTATTTT	CASSYSKLPRGTDTQYF
TRBV27	.	TRBJ1-1	.	TGTGCCACCTCGACGGAGGGGAACACTGAAGCTTTCTTT	CATSTEGNTEAFF
TRBV11-3	TRBD1	TRBJ1-1	many	TGTGCCAGCAGCTCCGGGACAGGGGGCGAAACTGAAGCTTTCTTT	CASSSGTGGETEAFF
TRBV6-6	.	TRBJ2-1	many	TGTGCCAGCAGCCCTACTGCGGGGGCAAATGAGCAGTTCTTC	CASSPTAGANEQFF
TRBV12-3/TRBV12-4	.	TRBJ2-3	many	TGTGCCAGCAGTTTGGGGACACCAACAGATACGCAGTATTTT	CASSLGTPTDTQYF